This TCR beta chain was documented in a study of OX40 agonist ivuxolimab in advanced cancers. Study conclusions and caveats: Undetermined was the antigen specificity of the expanded peripheral T cells.

On this clone: Its antigen is unidentified.

Repertoires were generated with immunoSEQ multiplex PCR, while TCRdb's copy carries only in-frame clones and drops some. The data contain about 76,000 clones, over 75% of them singletons. Sampling times: baseline, cycle 4 day 1, cycle 7 day 1. Material: CD4+ or CD8+ T cells sorted from blood, obtained in a trial of the OX40 agonist ivuxolimab. The origin of this receptor is an adult with an advanced solid tumor such as melanoma, head and neck, liver or kidney cancer.

In nucleotides, the CDR3 is TGTGCCAGCAGTTGGCGGGGTTTAGATACGCAGTATTTT. Encoded protein: CASSWRGLDTQYF. The chain is built from TRBV28 and TRBJ2-3; perhaps TRBD2 as D (6 bases). CDR1 and CDR2 (germline): MDHEN, SYDVKM. The CDR3 contains 13 residues. Trimming took 4 bases from V and 5 from J, leaving 10 bases between them.